This note documents a single T cell receptor (beta chain) sequence. Germline V gives CDR1 LGHDT, CDR2 YNNKEL (reference sequence). V was clipped by 0 bases and J by 6 bases, with 6 bases between them. CDR3 length equals 14 residues. Random hexamers were used to reverse transcribe the RNA input (roughly 0.5 to 1 ug). TCRdb fed the immunoSEQ multiplex PCR reads into MiXCR, producing one record per CDR3 protein. Of a few hundred thousand distinct CDR3 sequences listed, 95% are singletons. Sequencing of TCR beta was undertaken in CD8+ and CD4+ T cells derived from blood. Negative isolation was applied to CD8+ and CD4+ T cells, and FACS enrichment was applied to TEMRA cells. This record belongs to a study of CD8 T cells in Susac syndrome.

This TCR was sampled from a human donor with multiple sclerosis. The specimen was CD4+ T cells from PBMCs. The rearrangement joins TRBV3-1 to TRBJ1-6, with D uncertain. The CDR3 DNA follows: TGTGCCAGCAGCCAAGAGAAACCTAATTCACCCCTCCACTTT. This translates into CASSQEKPNSPLHF.